A single sample gave rise to the 22 T cell receptor beta chains below, sequenced in a study of T cell repertoires in cytomegalovirus infection. Each CDR3 protein gets one entry after TCRdb re-called the reads with MiXCR. This table holds some 920,000 distinct CDR3 sequences, roughly 30% found once. Their antigens are not known. The sample was cultured CD8+ T cells from PBMCs, taken from culture after CMV antigen stimulation. The receptors were gathered from a human donor in good health (CMV status not recorded). Some clones in this sample may be carry-over from other donors' samples.

This clonotype has just a few counts. This chain links TRBV6-1 with TRBJ2-1, with 9 bases identical to TRBD2. This CDR3 contains 14 residues. CDR1 and CDR2 from the germline V gene are MNHNS and SASEGT. The V segment lost 5 bases and the J segment 4 bases; nucleotides outside the gene matches: 3. The CDR3 loop reads CASSIAGVYNEQFF. CDR3 bases: TGTGCCAGCAGTATAGCGGGGGTATACAATGAGCAGTTCTTC.

The sample holds a few counts of this clonotype. The genes are TRBV11-1 and TRBJ1-1, with TRBD1 identical over 7 bases. Germline V lookup: CDR1 SGHAT, CDR2 FQDESV (reference sequence). Trimming cost V 7 bases and J 1 base; bases outside gene matches: 3. This CDR3 is 13 amino acids long. This CDR3 is CASTDRENTEAFF. The CDR3 bases are TGTGCCAGCACCGACAGGGAGAACACTGAAGCTTTCTTT.

This clonotype turned up a few times. One base away lies a much larger clone, so this may be a sequencing read error. The chain combines TRBV19 with TRBJ1-1; tentative D call: TRBD1 (6 bases). Trimming pared 3 bases from V and 6 bases from J, leaving 8 bases between. There are 12 residues in the CDR3. CDR1 is LNHDA, CDR2 SQIVND, per germline (reference sequence). The chain's CDR3 is CASSMGGAEAFF. The CDR3, as DNA: TGTGCCAGTAGTATGGGGGGCGCTGAAGCTTTCTTT.

The chain recombines TRBV4-1 with TRBJ2-3; 13 positions agree with TRBD2. The V gene end was trimmed by 2 bases and the J gene end by 2 bases; junction bases not matched to a gene: 4. Germline-derived CDR1 and CDR2 are MGHRA and YSYEKL. This CDR3 is 17 amino acids long. The CDR3 here is CASSQLGLAGSTDTQYF. For the CDR3, the DNA is TGCGCCAGCAGCCAACTGGGACTAGCGGGATCCACAGATACGCAGTATTTT.

This clonotype was detected a few times. The chain carries TRBV19 and TRBJ2-1, with TRBD1 identical over 8 bases. Trimming removed 3 bases from V and 5 bases from J; junction bases left unmatched: 6. Germline values: CDR1 LNHDA, CDR2 SQIVND (reference sequence). The CDR3 has 15 amino acids. CDR3 nucleotide sequence: TGTGCCAGTAGTATCGGGGGCAGGGGGCACAATGAGCAGTTCTTC. It is translated as CASSIGGRGHNEQFF.

The V and J genes are TRBV6-1 and TRBJ2-7; D gene uncertain. Germline V gene lookup returns CDR1 MNHNS and CDR2 SASEGT. The V end was cut by 7 bases, the J end by 2 bases, with 18 bases between. This CDR3 has 15 residues. CDR3 region: CASTFLSDPTYEQYF. DNA of the CDR3: TGTGCCAGCACCTTCCTGTCTGACCCAACCTACGAGCAGTACTTC.

V and J are TRBV10-3 and TRBJ2-7; D is uncertain. This CDR3 is 13 amino acids long. The ends were cut back, 0 bases at V and 6 bases at J, with 9 bases in the middle. Looked up from germline, CDR1 is ENHRY and CDR2 is SYGVKD. CDR3 nucleotides: TGTGCCATCAGTGAGTCGGGTACGTCCGAGCAGTACGTC. As protein: CAISESGTSEQYV.

The V and J genes are TRBV23-1 and TRBJ2-1; 15 bases match TRBD2. TRBV23-1 is placed among ORFs of uncertain function. After removal of 3 bases from V and 5 bases from J, the junction contained 11 bases not matched to a gene. The CDR3 extends over 19 amino acids. This CDR3 is CASSHSGTSGGPSHNEQFF. In DNA, the CDR3 is TGCGCCAGCAGTCATTCTGGGACTAGCGGGGGGCCATCCCACAATGAGCAGTTCTTC.

A few counts support this clonotype. CDR3 loop: CASSVGSPGEQFF. DNA of the CDR3: TGTGCCAGCAGCGTCGGGAGCCCAGGTGAGCAGTTCTTC. The rearrangement uses TRBV7-2 and TRBJ2-1; D is possibly TRBD2 (6 bases). The germline V gene encodes CDR1 SGHTA and CDR2 FQGNSA. The CDR3 spans 13 residues. V lost 5 bases and J 9 bases, leaving 14 bases between the germline ends.

In this sample, this clonotype turned up a few times. This chain joins TRBV12-3 or TRBV12-4 and TRBJ2-1; tentatively, D is TRBD2 (5 bases). The CDR3 is 14 amino acids. The germline V and J ends were trimmed by 2 bases and 9 bases, with 14 bases remaining between them. CDR3 coding DNA: TGTGCCAGCAGTTTAAGCGCCGTAGCGCGTGAGCAGTTCTTC. Amino acids: CASSLSAVAREQFF.

The genes are TRBV7-9 and TRBJ2-2, with 8 bases lining up with TRBD1. With V trimmed by 5 bases and J by 3 bases, 5 bases remained unmatched. The CDR3 has 15 residues. From germline, CDR1 is SEHNR and CDR2 FQNEAQ (reference sequence). CDR3 nucleotide sequence: TGTGCCAGCAGCAGACAGGGGAAATACACCGGGGAGCTGTTTTTT. Amino acid sequence: CASSRQGKYTGELFF. The full variable domain, its missing parts supplied by reference TRBV7-9 and TRBJ2-2, is DTGVSQNPRHKITKRGQNVTFRCDPISEHNRLYWYRQTLGQGPEFLTYFQNEAQLEKSRLLSDRFSAERPKGSFSTLEIQRTEQGDSAMYLCASSRQGKYTGELFFGEGSRLTVL.

This clonotype has only one observation. V is TRBV5-1 and J is TRBJ1-1; 8 positions agree with TRBD1. The CDR3 runs to 12 residues. The ends lost 6 bases at V and 3 bases at J; junction bases unmatched: 1. Germline CDR1 SGHRS, CDR2 YFSETQ. CDR3 nucleotides: TGCGCCAGCAAACAGGGGGACACTGAAGCTTTCTTT. It encodes CASKQGDTEAFF.

The table lists this clonotype with a count of one. A much larger clone sits a single nucleotide away, making a read error possible. V gene TRBV7-6 combines with J gene TRBJ2-2; D ambiguous. This CDR3 contains 14 residues. Germline CDR1 SGHVS, CDR2 FNYEAQ. The chain's CDR3 is CANSLITNTGELFF. The DNA for the CDR3 is TGTGCCAACAGCTTAATCACGAACACCGGGGAGCTGTTTTTT.

Worth noting for this clonotype: This may be a read error, as it is one base from a much larger clone. The chain recombines TRBV7-2 with TRBJ1-6; 8 bases fit TRBD1. V trimming: 1 base; J trimming: 0 bases; junction bases outside the gene matches: 8. Germline-derived CDR1 and CDR2 are SGHTA and FQGNSA. This CDR3 comprises 19 residues. In nucleotides, the CDR3 is TGTGCCAGCAGCTTAGGGTCAGGGGGCCCAAGCTCCTATAATTCACCCCTCCACTTT. It specifies CASSLGSGGPSSYNSPLHF.

The chain uses TRBV6-2 or TRBV6-3 and TRBJ1-2; perhaps TRBD1 as D (5 bases). Germline V gene lookup returns CDR1 MNHEY and CDR2 SVGEGT. This CDR3 comprises 14 residues. Trimming stripped 6 bases from V and 3 bases from J, with 14 bases between. CDR3 in DNA: TGTGCCAGCAGGGTACCGGGACCCTACTATGGCTACACCTTC. This codes for CASRVPGPYYGYTF.

This clonotype was counted between two and nine times. V is TRBV19 and J is TRBJ2-1, with 8 nucleotides matching TRBD2. Looked up from germline, CDR1 is LNHDA and CDR2 is SQIVND (reference sequence). This CDR3 spans 16 amino acids. V shed 6 bases and J 4 bases; nucleotides not matched to a gene: 11. This chain's CDR3 is CASRFSSGGVYNEQFF. CDR3 nucleotide sequence: TGTGCCAGTAGGTTTTCAAGCGGGGGAGTATACAATGAGCAGTTCTTC.

This clonotype has a single count. The V gene is TRBV19, the J gene TRBJ1-2, with D unclear. This CDR3 contains 13 residues. The germline gives CDR1 LNHDA, CDR2 SQIVND (reference sequence). Trimming cost V 5 bases and J 4 bases, with 11 bases left between them. CDR3 DNA sequence: TGTGCCAGTAGTCAGAGTATCCTCTATGGCTACACCTTC. Encoded protein: CASSQSILYGYTF.

This clonotype was counted only a few times. The rearrangement links TRBV4-1 to TRBJ2-3; D unclear. Trimming left V 1 base short and J 0 bases short, with 8 bases between. This CDR3 has 15 residues. Germline V gene data show CDR1 as MGHRA and CDR2 as YSYEKL. In DNA form, the CDR3 reads TGCGCCAGCAGCCAAGTGCCTGTGAGCACAGATACGCAGTATTTT. Protein sequence: CASSQVPVSTDTQYF.

This chain links TRBV5-1 with TRBJ2-7, with D perhaps TRBD1 (5 bases). The CDR3 sequence is 13 residues long. Trimming removed 1 base at V and 3 bases at J, with 8 bases between. CDR1 is SGHRS, CDR2 YFSETQ, per germline. The CDR3 is CASSLRQNYEQYF. The DNA of the CDR3 is TGCGCCAGCAGCTTGCGACAGAACTACGAGCAGTACTTC.

In this sample, this clonotype turned up a few times. The CDR3 region has the DNA TGTGCCAGCAGCGTAGAGGCAGGGGCCTATAATTCACCCCTCCACTTT. This codes for CASSVEAGAYNSPLHF. This chain joins TRBV9 and TRBJ1-6; perhaps TRBD1 as D (6 bases). The CDR3 spans 16 residues. Per the germline V gene, CDR1 is SGDLS and CDR2 is YYNGEE. Trimming took 0 bases from V and 2 from J, leaving 9 bases between them. The full variable domain, with the rest looked up from reference TRBV9 and TRBJ1-6, is DSGVTQTPKHLITATGQRVTLRCSPRSGDLSVYWYQQSLDQGLQFLIQYYNGEERAKGNILERFSAQQFPDLHSELNLSSLELGDSALYFCASSVEAGAYNSPLHFGNGTRLTVT.

The sample holds one count of this clonotype. A read error may explain this, as a much larger clone is one base away. This rearrangement joins TRBV7-2 to TRBJ1-1, with a possible D match to TRBD1 (6 bases). The germline V gene encodes CDR1 SGHTA and CDR2 FQGNSA. The CDR3 covers 14 residues. CDR3 bases: TGTGCCAGCAGCCCCCTGGGGGCTGACACTGAAGCTCTCTTT. It is translated as CASSPLGADTEALF.

The chain recombines TRBV5-4 with TRBJ1-3, with TRBD1 matching 9 bases. The CDR3 is made up of 17 amino acids. The ends lost 4 bases at V and 4 bases at J; junction bases unmatched: 12. The germline V gene has CDR1 SGHNT and CDR2 YYREEE (reference sequence). Here the CDR3 DNA reads TGTGCCAGCAGCCGAAACCTAGGGACAGGGAACGGAAACACCATATATTTT. It translates to CASSRNLGTGNGNTIYF. Combining the CDR3 with reference TRBV5-4 and TRBJ1-3 gives the whole variable domain ETGVTQSPTHLIKTRGQQVTLRCSSQSGHNTVSWYQQALGQGPQFIFQYYREEENGRGNFPPRFSGLQFPNYSSELNVNALELDDSALYLCASSRNLGTGNGNTIYFGEGSWLTVV.